Listed here are 21 T cell receptor beta chains from one sample, sequenced in a study of STAT5B mutations in CD4+ large granular lymphocyte leukemia. Sequencing was performed with immunoSEQ multiplex PCR; in TCRdb, only in-frame clones are kept and a portion is missing. The sample lists 40,000 to 50,000 clones; around 82% were seen once. Sample: CD4+ T cells from blood buffy coats. The source is a human donor in good health.

A few counts support this clone. This rearrangement joins TRBV7-3 to TRBJ2-5; D is unclear. The CDR3 spans 14 residues. From germline, CDR1 is SGHTA and CDR2 FQGTGA. Trimming stripped 2 bases from V and 6 bases from J, with 13 bases between. The CDR3 bases are TGTGCCAGCAGCTTAGTGGGAACCGCCAAGACCCAGTACTTC. Translation gives CASSLVGTAKTQYF.

V gene TRBV5-4 combines with J gene TRBJ2-1, with a weak D call TRBD2 (6 bases). This CDR3 region has 15 residues. V was cut by 0 bases and J by 12 bases, with 19 bases left in between. The germline CDR1 and CDR2 sequences are SGHNT and YYREEE (reference sequence). CDR3 sequence: CASSLEDASVGGQFF. In nucleotides, the CDR3 is TGTGCCAGCAGCTTGGAAGACGCTAGCGTGGGGGGGCAGTTCTTC. The whole variable domain, remainder taken from reference TRBV5-4 and TRBJ2-1, is ETGVTQSPTHLIKTRGQQVTLRCSSQSGHNTVSWYQQALGQGPQFIFQYYREEENGRGNFPPRFSGLQFPNYSSELNVNALELDDSALYLCASSLEDASVGGQFFGPGTRLTVL.

The genes are TRBV7-2 and TRBJ1-6, with D uncertain. With 4 bases removed from V and 5 bases from J, the gap between germline ends came to 9 bases. Germline CDR1 is SGHTA and CDR2 is FQGNSA. This CDR3 has 14 amino acids. Here the CDR3 reads CASSSSGNNSPLHF. CDR3 DNA sequence: TGTGCCAGCAGCTCCTCCGGGAATAATTCACCCCTCCACTTT.

The V call is TRBV5-4, the J call TRBJ2-2, with a tentative D call TRBD1 (6 bases). Per the germline V gene, CDR1 is SGHNT and CDR2 is YYREEE (reference sequence). CDR3 length: 14 residues. Trimming took 2 bases from V and 8 from J, leaving 13 bases between them. The CDR3 is CASSFGPQGGELFF. The CDR3 DNA reads TGTGCCAGCAGCTTTGGGCCCCAGGGGGGGGAGCTGTTTTTT.

The gene calls are TRBV19 and TRBJ2-7, with 14 nucleotides matching TRBD2. The CDR3 length is 17 residues. The V segment lost 5 bases and the J segment 3 bases; nucleotides outside the gene matches: 9. From germline, CDR1 is LNHDA and CDR2 SQIVND (reference sequence). Written as DNA, the CDR3 is TGTGCCAGTAGTCCCGTGGGACTAGCGGGAGAAGGCTACGAGCAGTACTTC. Its protein product is CASSPVGLAGEGYEQYF.

The chain joins TRBV7-3 to TRBJ1-6, with TRBD1 as a possible D gene (6 bases). Trimming removed 1 base at V and 9 bases at J, with 10 bases between. CDR3 size: 14 residues. CDR1 and CDR2 from the germline V gene are SGHTA and FQGTGA. The CDR3 reads CASSLMDRTSPLHF. In nucleotides, the CDR3 is TGTGCCAGCAGCTTAATGGACAGAACTTCACCCCTCCACTTT.

The chain combines TRBV21-1 with TRBJ1-2; the table's D gene call, TRBD1, was not cross checked with the DNA. TRBV21-1 is reported as a pseudogene. The CDR3 has 16 residues. CDR3 residues: CASSKVVGTGDYGYTF. Here the CDR3 DNA reads TGTGCCAGCAGCAAAGTTGTCGGGACAGGGGACTATGGCTACACCTTC.

This chain joins TRBV18 and TRBJ2-3, with D unresolved. CDR1 is KGHSH, CDR2 LQKENI, per germline. V lost 1 base and J lost 2, with 13 bases in between. The CDR3 runs to 16 residues. CDR3 amino acids: CASSPLSRLNTDTQYF. CDR3 coding DNA: TGTGCCAGCTCACCACTATCCAGGTTGAACACAGATACGCAGTATTTT.

The chain links TRBV6-1 to TRBJ2-1; 12 bases agree with TRBD2. CDR3 length: 19 residues. V was clipped by 1 base and J by 1 base; unmatched bases: 8. Germline V gene lookup returns CDR1 MNHNS and CDR2 SASEGT. CDR3 sequence (DNA): TGTGCCAGCAGTGAAGGGCGACTAGCGGGAGATTGGTCCTACAATGAGCAGTTCTTC. Its translation: CASSEGRLAGDWSYNEQFF.

The chain links TRBV28 to TRBJ1-2, with 11 bases aligning to TRBD1. Trimming removed 2 bases from V and 8 bases from J; junction bases left unmatched: 16. Germline V gene data show CDR1 as MDHEN and CDR2 as SYDVKM. The CDR3 is made up of 18 amino acids. CDR3 amino acids: CASSLLGTGGDRSSGYTF. In DNA, the CDR3 is TGTGCCAGCAGTTTACTTGGGACAGGGGGGGATCGTAGTTCGGGCTACACCTTC.

This chain joins TRBV2 and TRBJ2-2; no firm D call. From germline, CDR1 is SNHLY and CDR2 FYNNEI. Trimming removed 4 bases from V and 3 bases from J, with 9 bases in between. CDR3 length: 14 residues. The CDR3 DNA follows: TGTGCCAGCAGTGTTTTACGCCACACCGGGGAGCTGTTTTTT. It codes for CASSVLRHTGELFF. The variable domain in full, completed from reference TRBV2 and TRBJ2-2, reads EPEVTQTPSHQVTQMGQEVILRCVPISNHLYFYWYRQILGQKVEFLVSFYNNEISEKSEIFDDQFSVERPDGSNFTLKIRSTKLEDSAMYFCASSVLRHTGELFFGEGSRLTVL.

V gene TRBV5-5 combines with J gene TRBJ2-3; no firm D call. The CDR3 extends over 15 amino acids. V lost 0 bases and J lost 5, with 13 bases in between. Germline CDR1 is SGHKS and CDR2 is YYEKEE (reference sequence). CDR3 amino acids: CASSLELGGIDTQYF. Written as DNA, the CDR3 is TGTGCCAGCAGCTTGGAGCTTGGTGGGATAGATACGCAGTATTTT.

The rearrangement joins TRBV5-6 to TRBJ1-1; the D gene is possibly TRBD1 (5 bases). Trimming cost V 2 bases and J 4 bases, with 12 bases left between them. This CDR3 has 14 amino acids. Germline-derived CDR1 and CDR2 are SGHDT and YYEEEE. CDR3 residues: CASSFQGRGTEAFF. The CDR3 DNA reads TGTGCCAGCAGCTTTCAGGGACGTGGCACTGAAGCTTTCTTT.

This clone was seen a few times. V and J are TRBV5-1 and TRBJ2-7, with D possibly TRBD1 on 6 matching bases. The CDR3 totals 13 residues. Germline V gene data show CDR1 as SGHRS and CDR2 as YFSETQ. Trimming stripped 4 bases from V and 3 bases from J, with 11 bases between. CDR3 in DNA: TGCGCCAGCAGCCTGGACAGCCTCTACGAGCAGTACTTC. As protein: CASSLDSLYEQYF.

The genes are TRBV28 and TRBJ2-7; a weak D match, TRBD1 (6 bases). Looked up from germline, CDR1 is MDHEN and CDR2 is SYDVKM. The CDR3 is made up of 16 amino acids. The V gene lost 3 bases and the J gene lost 3 bases, with 18 bases spanning the gap. CDR3 protein: CASSFPDRPVGYEQYF. The CDR3 coding sequence is TGTGCCAGCAGTTTTCCTGACAGGCCAGTGGGCTACGAGCAGTACTTC. The whole variable domain, filled in from reference TRBV28 and TRBJ2-7, reads DVKVTQSSRYLVKRTGEKVFLECVQDMDHENMFWYRQDPGLGLRLIYFSYDVKMKEKGDIPEGYSVSREKKERFSLILESASTNQTSMYLCASSFPDRPVGYEQYFGPGTRLTVT.

The chain employs TRBV28 and TRBJ1-2; D possibly corresponds to TRBD1 (5 bases). This CDR3 region has 17 residues. V lost 5 bases, J lost 8 bases, and 27 bases lay in between. CDR1 and CDR2 from the germline V gene are MDHEN and SYDVKM. The chain's CDR3 is CASSPQSGSVFMRGYTF. The CDR3 DNA follows: TGTGCCAGCAGTCCACAGTCAGGGTCGGTCTTCATGAGGGGCTACACCTTC.

The DNA for the CDR3 is TGCAGCGTTGAAAGTAGGCCCGTAAACACTGAAGCTTTCTTT. Protein: CSVESRPVNTEAFF. This rearrangement joins TRBV29-1 to TRBJ1-1; D unresolved. The CDR3 sequence is 14 residues long. With 2 bases removed from V and 2 bases from J, the gap between germline ends came to 12 bases. The germline V gene encodes CDR1 SQVTM and CDR2 ANQGSEA.

V gene TRBV5-5 combines with J gene TRBJ2-7; D gene unclear. The CDR3 extends over 15 amino acids. Looked up from germline, CDR1 is SGHKS and CDR2 is YYEKEE (reference sequence). Trimming left V 4 bases short and J 2 bases short, with 16 bases between. This CDR3 reads CASSQTPLVTYEQYF. Here the CDR3 DNA reads TGTGCCAGCAGCCAAACGCCGTTGGTTACCTACGAGCAGTACTTC.

The chain carries TRBV5-1 and TRBJ1-2; 8 positions agree with TRBD1. The CDR3 has 13 amino acids. Germline V gene sequence: CDR1 SGHRS, CDR2 YFSETQ. V lost 3 bases, J lost 5 bases, and 3 bases stayed unmatched. The DNA for the CDR3 is TGCGCCAGCAGCTCGGACAGGGCGTATGGCTACACCTTC. Translated, it gives CASSSDRAYGYTF.

V usage is TRBV5-4 and J usage is TRBJ2-6; D is tentatively TRBD1 or TRBD2 (6 bases each). Trimming stripped 0 bases from V and 2 bases from J, with 15 bases between. Germline V CDR1 and CDR2: SGHNT, YYREEE (reference sequence). CDR3 length: 18 amino acids. The CDR3: CASSLGGASGPGANVLTF. The CDR3 region has the DNA TGTGCCAGCAGCTTGGGGGGGGCGTCAGGTCCTGGGGCCAACGTCCTGACTTTC.

This sequence joins TRBV30 and TRBJ1-1; D not resolved. The ends were cut back, 0 bases at V and 2 bases at J, with 10 bases in the middle. The germline V gene encodes CDR1 GTSNPN and CDR2 SVGIG (reference sequence). This CDR3 has 14 residues. CDR3 in DNA: TGTGCCTGGAGTGTACTTAGGTCTAACACTGAAGCTTTCTTT. It encodes CAWSVLRSNTEAFF.